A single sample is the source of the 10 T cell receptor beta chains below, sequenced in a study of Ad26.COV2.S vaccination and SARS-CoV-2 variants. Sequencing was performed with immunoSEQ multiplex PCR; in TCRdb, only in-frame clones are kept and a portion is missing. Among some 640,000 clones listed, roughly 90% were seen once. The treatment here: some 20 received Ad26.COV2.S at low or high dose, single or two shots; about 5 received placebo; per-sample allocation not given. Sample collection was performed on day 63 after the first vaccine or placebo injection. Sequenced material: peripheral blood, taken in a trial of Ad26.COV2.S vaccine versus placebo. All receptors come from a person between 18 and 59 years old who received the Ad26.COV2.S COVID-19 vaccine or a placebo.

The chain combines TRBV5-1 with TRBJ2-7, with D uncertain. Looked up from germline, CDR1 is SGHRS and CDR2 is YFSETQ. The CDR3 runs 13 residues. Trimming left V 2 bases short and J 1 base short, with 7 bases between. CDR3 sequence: CASSFALSYEQYF. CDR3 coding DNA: TGCGCCAGCAGCTTCGCGCTTTCCTACGAGCAGTACTTC.

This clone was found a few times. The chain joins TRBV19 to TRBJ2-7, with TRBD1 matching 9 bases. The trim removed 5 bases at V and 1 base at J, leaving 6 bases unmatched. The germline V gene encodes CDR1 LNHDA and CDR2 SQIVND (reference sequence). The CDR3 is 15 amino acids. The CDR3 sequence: CASSSGTGTSYEQYF. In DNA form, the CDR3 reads TGTGCCAGTAGTTCTGGGACAGGGACTTCCTACGAGCAGTACTTC.

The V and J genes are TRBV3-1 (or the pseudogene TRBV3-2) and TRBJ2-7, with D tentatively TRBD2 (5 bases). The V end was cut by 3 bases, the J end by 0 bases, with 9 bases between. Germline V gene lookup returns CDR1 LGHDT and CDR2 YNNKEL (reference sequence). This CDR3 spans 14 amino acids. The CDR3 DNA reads TGTGCCAGCAGCCAGGTCCGGGGCTCCTACGAGCAGTACTTC. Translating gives CASSQVRGSYEQYF.

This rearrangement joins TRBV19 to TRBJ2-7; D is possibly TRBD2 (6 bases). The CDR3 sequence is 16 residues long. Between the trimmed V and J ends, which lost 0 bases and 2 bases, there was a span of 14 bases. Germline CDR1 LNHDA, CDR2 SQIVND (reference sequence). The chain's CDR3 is CASSIDHAGRAYEQYF. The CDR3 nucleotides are TGTGCCAGTAGTATAGATCATGCGGGACGGGCCTACGAGCAGTACTTC.

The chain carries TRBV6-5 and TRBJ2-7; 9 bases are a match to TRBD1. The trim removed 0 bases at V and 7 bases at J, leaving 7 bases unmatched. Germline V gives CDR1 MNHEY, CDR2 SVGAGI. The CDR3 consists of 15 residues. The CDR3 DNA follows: TGTGCCAGCAGTTACTCGTACGGGACAGGGTTAGAGCAGTACTTC. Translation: CASSYSYGTGLEQYF.

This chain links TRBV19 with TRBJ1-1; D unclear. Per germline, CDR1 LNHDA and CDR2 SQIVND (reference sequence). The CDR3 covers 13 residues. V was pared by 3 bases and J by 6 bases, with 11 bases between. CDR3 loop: CASSISRTAEAFF. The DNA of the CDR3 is TGTGCCAGTAGTATTTCGCGGACGGCTGAAGCTTTCTTT.

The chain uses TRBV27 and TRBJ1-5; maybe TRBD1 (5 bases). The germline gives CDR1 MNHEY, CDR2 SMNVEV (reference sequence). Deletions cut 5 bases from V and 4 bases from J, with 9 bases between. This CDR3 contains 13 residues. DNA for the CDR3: TGTGCCAGCAGTGTGGGGCGGAATCAGCCCCAGCATTTT. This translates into CASSVGRNQPQHF.

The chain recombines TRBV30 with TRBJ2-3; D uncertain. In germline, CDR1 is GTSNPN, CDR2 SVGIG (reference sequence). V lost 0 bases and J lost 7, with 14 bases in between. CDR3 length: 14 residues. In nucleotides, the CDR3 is TGTGCCTGGAGTGTACTTACTCACCGACATACGCAGTATTTT. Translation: CAWSVLTHRHTQYF.

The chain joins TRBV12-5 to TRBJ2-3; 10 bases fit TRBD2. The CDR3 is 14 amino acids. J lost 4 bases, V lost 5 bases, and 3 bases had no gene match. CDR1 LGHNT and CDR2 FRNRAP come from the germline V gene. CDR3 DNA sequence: TGTGCTAGTGGTATAGCGGGAGGCGCAGATACGCAGTATTTT. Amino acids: CASGIAGGADTQYF.

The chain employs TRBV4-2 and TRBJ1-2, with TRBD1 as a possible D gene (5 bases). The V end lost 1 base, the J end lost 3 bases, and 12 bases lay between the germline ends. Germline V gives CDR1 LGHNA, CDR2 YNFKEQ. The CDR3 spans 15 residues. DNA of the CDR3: TGTGCCAGCAGCCAAGGGGACGGCGGGGACTATGGCTACACCTTC. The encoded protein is CASSQGDGGDYGYTF.